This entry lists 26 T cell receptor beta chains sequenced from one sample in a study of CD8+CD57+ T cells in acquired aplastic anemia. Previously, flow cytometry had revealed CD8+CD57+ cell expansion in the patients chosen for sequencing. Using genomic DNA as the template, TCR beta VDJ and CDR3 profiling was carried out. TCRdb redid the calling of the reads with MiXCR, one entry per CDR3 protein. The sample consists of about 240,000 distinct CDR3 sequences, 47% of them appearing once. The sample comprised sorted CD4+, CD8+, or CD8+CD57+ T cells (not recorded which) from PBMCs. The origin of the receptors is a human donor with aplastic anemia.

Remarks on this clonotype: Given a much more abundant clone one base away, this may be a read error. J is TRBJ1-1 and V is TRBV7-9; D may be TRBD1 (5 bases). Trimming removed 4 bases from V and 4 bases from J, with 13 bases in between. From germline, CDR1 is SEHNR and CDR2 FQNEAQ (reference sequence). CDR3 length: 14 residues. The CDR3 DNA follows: TGTGCCAGCAGCTCCCCGGGGCGGGTCACTGAAGCTTTCTTT. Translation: CASSSPGRVTEAFF.

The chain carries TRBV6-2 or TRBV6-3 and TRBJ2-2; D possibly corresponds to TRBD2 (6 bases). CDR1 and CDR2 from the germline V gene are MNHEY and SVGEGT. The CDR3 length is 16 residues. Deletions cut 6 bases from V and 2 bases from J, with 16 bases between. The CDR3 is CASSTTGDSNTGELFF. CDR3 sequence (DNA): TGTGCCAGCAGCACGACTGGGGACTCAAACACCGGGGAGCTGTTTTTT.

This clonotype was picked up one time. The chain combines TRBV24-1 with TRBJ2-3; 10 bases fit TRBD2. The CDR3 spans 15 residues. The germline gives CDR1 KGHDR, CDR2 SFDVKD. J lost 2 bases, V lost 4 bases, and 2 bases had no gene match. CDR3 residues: CATSEAGGVTDTQYF. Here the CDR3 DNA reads TGTGCCACCAGTGAAGCGGGGGGGGTCACAGATACGCAGTATTTT.

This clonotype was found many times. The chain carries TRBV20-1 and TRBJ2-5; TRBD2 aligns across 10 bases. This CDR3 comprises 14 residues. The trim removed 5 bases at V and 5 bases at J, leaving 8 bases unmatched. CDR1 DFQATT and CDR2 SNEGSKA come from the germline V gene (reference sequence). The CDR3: CSAASSGREETQYF. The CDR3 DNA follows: TGCAGTGCTGCATCGAGCGGGAGGGAGGAGACCCAGTACTTC.

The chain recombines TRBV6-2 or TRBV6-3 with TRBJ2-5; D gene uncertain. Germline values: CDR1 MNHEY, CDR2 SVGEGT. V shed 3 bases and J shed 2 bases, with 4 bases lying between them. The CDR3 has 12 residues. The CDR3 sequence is CASSYGQETQYF. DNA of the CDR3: TGTGCCAGCAGTTATGGACAAGAGACCCAGTACTTC.

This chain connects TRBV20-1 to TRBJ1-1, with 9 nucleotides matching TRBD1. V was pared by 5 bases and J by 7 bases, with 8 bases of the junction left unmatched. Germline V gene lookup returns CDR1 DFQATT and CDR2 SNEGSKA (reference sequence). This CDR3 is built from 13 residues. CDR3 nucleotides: TGCAGTGCTGGAGGGACAGGGACTAATGAAGCTTTCTTT. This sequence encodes CSAGGTGTNEAFF.

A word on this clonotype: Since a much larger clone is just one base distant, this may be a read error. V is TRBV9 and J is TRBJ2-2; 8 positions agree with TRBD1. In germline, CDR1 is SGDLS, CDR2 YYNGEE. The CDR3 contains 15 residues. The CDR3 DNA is TGTGCCAGTCAGGGGGACAGGTGGAGTACCGGGGAGCTGATTTTT. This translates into CASQGDRWSTGELIF.

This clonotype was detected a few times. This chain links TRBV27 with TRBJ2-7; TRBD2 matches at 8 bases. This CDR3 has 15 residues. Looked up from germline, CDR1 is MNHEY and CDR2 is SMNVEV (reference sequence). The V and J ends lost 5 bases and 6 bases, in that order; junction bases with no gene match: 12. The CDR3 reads CASSPTGRLALEQYF. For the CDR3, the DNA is TGTGCCAGCAGTCCGACGGGGAGACTAGCGCTCGAGCAGTACTTC.

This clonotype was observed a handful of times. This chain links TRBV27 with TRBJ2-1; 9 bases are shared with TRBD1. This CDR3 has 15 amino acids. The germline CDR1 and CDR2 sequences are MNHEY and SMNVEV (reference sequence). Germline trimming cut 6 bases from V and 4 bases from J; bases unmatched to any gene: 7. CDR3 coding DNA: TGTGCCAGCAGGGCACAGGGGGCGCGGTACAATGAGCAGTTCTTC. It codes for CASRAQGARYNEQFF.

The CDR3 spells CASSLGRDRASPLHF. In DNA, the CDR3 is TGTGCCAGCAGCTTAGGCCGGGACAGGGCTTCACCCCTCCACTTT. The chain uses TRBV7-9 and TRBJ1-6; 9 bases are a match to TRBD1. Germline V lookup: CDR1 SEHNR, CDR2 FQNEAQ (reference sequence). V gave up 1 base and J gave up 9 bases; unmatched junction bases: 4. CDR3 length equals 15 residues.

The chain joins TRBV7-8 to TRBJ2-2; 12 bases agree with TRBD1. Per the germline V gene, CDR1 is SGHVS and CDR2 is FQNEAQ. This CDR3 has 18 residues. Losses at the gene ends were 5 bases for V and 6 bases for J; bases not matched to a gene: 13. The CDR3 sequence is CASSPPGTGGFRAGELFF. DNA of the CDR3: TGTGCCAGCAGCCCACCCGGGACAGGGGGCTTTCGGGCCGGGGAGCTGTTTTTT.

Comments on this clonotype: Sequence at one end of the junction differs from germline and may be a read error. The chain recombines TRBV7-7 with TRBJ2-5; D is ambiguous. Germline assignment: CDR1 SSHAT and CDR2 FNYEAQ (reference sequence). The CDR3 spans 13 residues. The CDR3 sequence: CASSSPGQETQYF. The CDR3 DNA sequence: TGTGCTAGCAGTTCACCAGGCCAAGAGACCCAGTACTTC. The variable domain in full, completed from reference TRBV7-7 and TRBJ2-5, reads GAGVSQSPRYKVTKRGQDVTLRCDPISSHATLYWYQQALGQGPEFLTYFNYEAQPDKSGLPSDRFSAERPEGSISTLTIQRTEQRDSAMYRCASSSPGQETQYFGPGTRLLVL.

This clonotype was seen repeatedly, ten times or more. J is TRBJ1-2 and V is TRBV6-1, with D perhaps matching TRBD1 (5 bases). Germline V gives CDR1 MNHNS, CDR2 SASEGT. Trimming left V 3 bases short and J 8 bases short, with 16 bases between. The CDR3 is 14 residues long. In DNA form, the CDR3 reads TGTGCCAGCAGTGACCCGGAAGGGGTACGGGGCTACACCTTC. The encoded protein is CASSDPEGVRGYTF.

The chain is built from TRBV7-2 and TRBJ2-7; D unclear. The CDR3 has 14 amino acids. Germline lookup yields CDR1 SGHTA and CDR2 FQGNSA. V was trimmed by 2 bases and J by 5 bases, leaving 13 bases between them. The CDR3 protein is CASSLRKGNHEQYF. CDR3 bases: TGTGCCAGCAGCTTACGGAAAGGGAATCACGAGCAGTACTTC.

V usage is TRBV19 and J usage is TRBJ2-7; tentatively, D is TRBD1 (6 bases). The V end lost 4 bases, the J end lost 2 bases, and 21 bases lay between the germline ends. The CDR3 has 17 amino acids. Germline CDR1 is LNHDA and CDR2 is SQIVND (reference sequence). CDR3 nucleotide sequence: TGTGCCAGTAGTACCCTACGTAGGGGACACAGGGCCTACGAGCAGTACTTC. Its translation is CASSTLRRGHRAYEQYF.

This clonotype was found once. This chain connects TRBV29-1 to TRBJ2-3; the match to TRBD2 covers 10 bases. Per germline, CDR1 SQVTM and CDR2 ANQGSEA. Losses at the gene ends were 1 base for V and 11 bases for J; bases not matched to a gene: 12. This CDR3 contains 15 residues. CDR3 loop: CSVEGGLAGDVEQYF. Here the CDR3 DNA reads TGCAGCGTTGAAGGTGGGCTAGCGGGAGATGTTGAGCAGTATTTT.

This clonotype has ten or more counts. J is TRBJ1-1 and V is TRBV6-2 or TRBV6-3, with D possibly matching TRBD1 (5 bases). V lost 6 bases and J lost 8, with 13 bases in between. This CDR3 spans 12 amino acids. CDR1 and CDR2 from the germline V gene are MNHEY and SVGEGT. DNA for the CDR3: TGTGCCAGCAGATGGGACGGCGACGAAGCTTTCTTT. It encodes CASRWDGDEAFF.

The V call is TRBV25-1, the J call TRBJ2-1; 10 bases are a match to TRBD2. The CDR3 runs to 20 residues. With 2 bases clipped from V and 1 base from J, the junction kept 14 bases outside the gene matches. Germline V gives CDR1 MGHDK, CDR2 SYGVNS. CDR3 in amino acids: CASSEGPSGGLDFSYNEQFF. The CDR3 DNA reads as TGTGCCAGCAGTGAAGGGCCTAGCGGGGGACTCGACTTTTCCTACAATGAGCAGTTCTTC. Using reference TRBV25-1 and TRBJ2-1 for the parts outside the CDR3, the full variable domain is EADIYQTPRYLVIGTGKKITLECSQTMGHDKMYWYQQDPGMELHLIHYSYGVNSTEKGDLSSESTVSRIRTEHFPLTLESARPSHTSQYLCASSEGPSGGLDFSYNEQFFGPGTRLTVL.

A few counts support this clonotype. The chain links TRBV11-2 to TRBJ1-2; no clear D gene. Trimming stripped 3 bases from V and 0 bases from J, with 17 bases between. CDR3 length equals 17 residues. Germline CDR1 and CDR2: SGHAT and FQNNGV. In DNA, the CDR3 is TGTGCCAGCAGCTTGAGGAGACAACCTATTCCTAACTATGGCTACACCTTC. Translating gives CASSLRRQPIPNYGYTF.

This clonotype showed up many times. CDR3 loop: CASSRGASQETQYF. CDR3 coding DNA: TGTGCCAGCAGCCGGGGGGCATCGCAAGAGACCCAGTACTTC. The chain recombines TRBV9 with TRBJ2-5; maybe TRBD2 (7 bases). Per germline, CDR1 SGDLS and CDR2 YYNGEE. Trimming shortened V by 4 bases and J by 2 bases, and 12 bases separated the two germline ends. The CDR3 is 14 amino acids.

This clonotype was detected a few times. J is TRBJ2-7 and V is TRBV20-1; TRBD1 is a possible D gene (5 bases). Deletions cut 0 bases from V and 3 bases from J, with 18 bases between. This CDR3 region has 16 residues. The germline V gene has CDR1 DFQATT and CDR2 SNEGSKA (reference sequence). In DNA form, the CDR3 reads TGCAGTGCTAGAGATCACGCAGGGCCAGGCCTCTACGAGCAGTACTTC. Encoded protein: CSARDHAGPGLYEQYF.

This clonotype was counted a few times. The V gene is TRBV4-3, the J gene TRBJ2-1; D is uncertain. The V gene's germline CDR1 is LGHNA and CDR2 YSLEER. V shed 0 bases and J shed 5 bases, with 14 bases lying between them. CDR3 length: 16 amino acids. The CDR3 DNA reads TGCGCCAGCAGCCAAGATATTGTCTTTGGGAACAATGAGCAGTTCTTC. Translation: CASSQDIVFGNNEQFF.

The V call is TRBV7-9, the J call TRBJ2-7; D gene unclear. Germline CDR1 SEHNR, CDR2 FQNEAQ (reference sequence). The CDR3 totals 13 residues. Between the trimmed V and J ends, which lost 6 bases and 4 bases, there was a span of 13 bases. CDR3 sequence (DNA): TGTGCCAGCAGTGCTGGGCCTGGATACGAGCAGTACTTC. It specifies CASSAGPGYEQYF.

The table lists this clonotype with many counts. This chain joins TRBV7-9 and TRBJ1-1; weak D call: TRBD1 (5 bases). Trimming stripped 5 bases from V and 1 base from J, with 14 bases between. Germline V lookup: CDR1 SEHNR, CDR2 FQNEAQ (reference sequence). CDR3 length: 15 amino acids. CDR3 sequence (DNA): TGTGCCAGCAGCAGCACCGGGACGGGGAACACTGAAGCTTTCTTT. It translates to CASSSTGTGNTEAFF.

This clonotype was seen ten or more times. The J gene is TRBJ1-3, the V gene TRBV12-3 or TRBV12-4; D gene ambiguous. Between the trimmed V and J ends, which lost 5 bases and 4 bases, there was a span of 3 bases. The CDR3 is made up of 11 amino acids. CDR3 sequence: CASSGGNTIYF. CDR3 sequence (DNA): TGTGCCAGCAGTGGGGGAAACACCATATATTTT.

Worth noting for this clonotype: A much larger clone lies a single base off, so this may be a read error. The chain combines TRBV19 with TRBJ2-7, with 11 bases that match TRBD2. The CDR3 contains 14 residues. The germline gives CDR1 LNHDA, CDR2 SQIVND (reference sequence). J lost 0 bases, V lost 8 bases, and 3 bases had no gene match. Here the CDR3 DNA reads TGTGCCAGTCCTAGCGGGAGGAACTCCTACGAGCAGTACTTC. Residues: CASPSGRNSYEQYF.